This is a list of T cell receptor beta chains from one sample in a study of OX40 agonist ivuxolimab in advanced cancers. TCRdb's table, derived via immunoSEQ multiplex PCR, lists solely in-frame clones and lacks some. There are about 75,000 clones in the sample; roughly 87% occur only once, and approximately 1.4% lies in the top ten. The sample in question was CD4+ or CD8+ T cells sorted from blood, obtained in a trial of the OX40 agonist ivuxolimab. These receptors were collected from an adult with an advanced solid tumor such as melanoma, head and neck, liver or kidney cancer. Both conserved end residues are part of each CDR3. Each record gives: clone size, D gene, V gene, J gene, CDR3 DNA, CDR3 protein. D genes are given only for firm matches. Only some rows state a clone size, as once, few, many or a class for expanded clones.

>-|-|TRBV6-5|TRBJ2-5
TGTGCCAGCAGCCCGCTAGAGACCCAGTACTTC
CASSPLETQYF
>-|-|TRBV6-5|TRBJ2-7
TGTGCCAGCAGTTCTCCCTACGAGCAGTACTTC
CASSSPYEQYF
>-|TRBD2|TRBV19|TRBJ2-7
TGTGCCAGTATGGGTACTAGCGGGCCATACGAGCAGTACTTC
CASMGTSGPYEQYF
>-|-|TRBV7-3|TRBJ2-6
TGTGCCAGCAGCTTAACACCCCTTCTCTCTGGGGCCAACGTCCTGACTTTC
CASSLTPLLSGANVLTF
>-|-|TRBV27|TRBJ2-1
TGTGCCAGCAGTTTAGGGGGCGTTGAGCAGTTCTTC
CASSLGGVEQFF
>medium-sized|TRBD1|TRBV18|TRBJ1-2
TGTGCCAGCTCCCCCCAACAGGGGCTGGGTAACTATGGCTACACCTTC
CASSPQQGLGNYGYTF
>-|TRBD1|TRBV11-2|TRBJ1-1
TGTGCCAGCAGCTCCCAGACAGGGACGGCTGAAGCTTTCTTT
CASSSQTGTAEAFF
>-|-|TRBV18|TRBJ1-5
TGTGCCAGCTCACCGGGAGGGCCCAATCAGCCCCAGCATTTT
CASSPGGPNQPQHF
>-|-|TRBV14|TRBJ1-1
TGTGCCAGCAGCCATCAAGGCACTGAAGCTTTCTTT
CASSHQGTEAFF
>-|TRBD1|TRBV5-1|TRBJ2-5
TGCGCCAGCAGCTTGATAACCGGGACAGGGATAGAGACCCAGTACTTC
CASSLITGTGIETQYF
>once|TRBD2|TRBV2|TRBJ2-5
TGTGCCAGCAAAGGAGTTAGCGGGGGCCCCCAAGAGACCCAGTACTTC
CASKGVSGGPQETQYF
>-|TRBD2|TRBV5-5|TRBJ2-2
TGTGCCAGCAGCTTGGCATTAGCGGGAACGAACACCGGGGAGCTGTTTTTT
CASSLALAGTNTGELFF
>-|-|TRBV7-6|TRBJ2-1
TGTGCCAGCAGATCCGGGGTTGGCTCCTACAATGAGCAGTTCTTC
CASRSGVGSYNEQFF
>once|-|TRBV5-1|TRBJ2-7
TGCGCCAGCAGCTTGGAGGACTCCTACGAGCAGTACTTC
CASSLEDSYEQYF
>-|-|TRBV29-1|TRBJ2-5
TGCAGCATCGACTCGCGGGAGACCCAGTACTTC
CSIDSRETQYF
>-|-|TRBV10-3|TRBJ1-1
TGTGCCATCAGGGCGTACACTGAAGCTTTCTTT
CAIRAYTEAFF
>-|-|TRBV4-1|TRBJ2-5
TGCGCCAGCAGCAGACTACCACAAGAGACCCAGTACTTC
CASSRLPQETQYF
>-|-|TRBV7-2|TRBJ2-1
TGTGCCAGCAGCTTAGCGCCAGCGCGGTACAATGAGCAGTTCTTC
CASSLAPARYNEQFF
>-|TRBD1|TRBV2|TRBJ2-4
TGTGCCAGCACCGGGACAGGGGCCAACATTCAGTACTTC
CASTGTGANIQYF
>-|-|TRBV6-5|TRBJ2-7
TGTGCCAGCAGGCAACAGGGAGGCTCGTACGAGCAGTACTTC
CASRQQGGSYEQYF
>few|-|TRBV19|TRBJ1-1
TGTGCCAGTAGTACCACTTGGAGGGGGGACACTGAAGCTTTCTTT
CASSTTWRGDTEAFF
>-|-|TRBV5-1|TRBJ2-3
TGCGCCAGCAACTTACAGGATACAGATACGCAGTATTTT
CASNLQDTDTQYF
>-|-|TRBV5-4|TRBJ2-1
TGTGCCAGCAGCTCAGAGGACTTGGAGTTCTTC
CASSSEDLEFF
>-|TRBD1|TRBV5-1|TRBJ1-2
TGCGCCAGCAGGTCGGGACAGCCTAACTATGGCTACACCTTC
CASRSGQPNYGYTF
>once|-|TRBV5-6|TRBJ2-6
TGTGCCAGCAGCCCGTTGAAGGCTGGGGCCAACGTCCTGACTTTC
CASSPLKAGANVLTF
>-|-|TRBV5-8|TRBJ2-5
TGTGCCAGCAGCTTGGTAGGAGAGACCCAGTACTTC
CASSLVGETQYF
>-|TRBD2|TRBV4-1|TRBJ2-3
TGCGCCAGCAGCCAAGATACAGTTCCTAGCGGGGGCACAGATACGCAGTATTTT
CASSQDTVPSGGTDTQYF
>once|-|TRBV6-5|TRBJ2-4
TGTGCCAGCGGGGCCGGGGGCAAAAACATTCAGTACTTC
CASGAGGKNIQYF
>-|-|TRBV18|TRBJ2-7
TGTGCCAGCTCACTGGGGGCGCCCGGGACCTACGAGCAGTACTTC
CASSLGAPGTYEQYF
>-|-|TRBV5-5|TRBJ1-4
TGTGCCAGCAGCTTGTTAACAGGAACTAATGAAAAACTGTTTTTT
CASSLLTGTNEKLFF
>-|-|TRBV29-1|TRBJ2-3
TGCAGCGTTCTATCCCACCTCGGCACAGATACGCAGTATTTT
CSVLSHLGTDTQYF
>-|-|TRBV5-8|TRBJ2-3
TGTGCCAGCAGCTTCACGGGACGGATGCAGTATTTT
CASSFTGRMQYF
>-|TRBD1|TRBV4-1|TRBJ1-2
TGCGCCAGCAGCCAAGTGCACAGGGGGCAGTATGGCTACACCTTC
CASSQVHRGQYGYTF
>-|TRBD1|TRBV11-2|TRBJ1-5
TGTGCCAGCAGCTCGACAGGGAACAATCAGCCCCAGCATTTT
CASSSTGNNQPQHF
>-|TRBD1|TRBV5-6|TRBJ1-5
TGTGCCAGCAGCCCCTGGGACAGACGCAATCAGCCCCAGCATTTT
CASSPWDRRNQPQHF
>-|-|TRBV18|TRBJ2-7
TGTGCCAGCTCACCTTCCCAGGGACTGGCCTACGAGCAGTACTTC
CASSPSQGLAYEQYF
>-|-|TRBV29-1|TRBJ2-3
TGCAGCGTGCCGGGTATGGGGGAAGATACGCAGTATTTT
CSVPGMGEDTQYF
>-|-|TRBV30|TRBJ2-7
TGTGCCTGGAGTGTACTTGAAACAGGCGAGCAGTACTTC
CAWSVLETGEQYF
>medium-sized|-|TRBV10-2|TRBJ1-5
TGCGCCAGCAGTGAGTCCGGGGGGCGGCAGCCCCAGCATTTT
CASSESGGRQPQHF
>-|-|TRBV18|TRBJ2-1
TGTGCCAGCTCACCACCCGGGGTGAGCTCCTACAATGAGCAGTTCTTC
CASSPPGVSSYNEQFF
>-|TRBD1|TRBV5-4|TRBJ1-2
TGTGCCAGCAGCTTCGCCGGGACAGGGGGTGTCTATGGCTACACCTTC
CASSFAGTGGVYGYTF
>-|-|TRBV28|TRBJ1-4
TGTGCCAGCAGACCTTCGACGGGTTCGGAAAAACTGTTTTTT
CASRPSTGSEKLFF
>-|-|TRBV11-2|TRBJ2-2
TGTGCCAGCAGCTTAGACGGTGGGAACACCGGGGAGCTGTTTTTT
CASSLDGGNTGELFF
>once|-|TRBV11-3|TRBJ2-5
TGTGCCAGCAGCTTGAGTTTCCAAGAGACCCAGTACTTC
CASSLSFQETQYF
>-|-|TRBV29-1|TRBJ2-3
TGCAGCAAAACAGGTTCCACAGATACGCAGTATTTT
CSKTGSTDTQYF
>-|-|TRBV18|TRBJ2-5
TGTGCCAGCTCACCATCCCGGACAGCTCCGTTGGAGACCCAGTACTTC
CASSPSRTAPLETQYF
>-|TRBD1|TRBV7-3|TRBJ2-7
TGTGCCAGCAGCTGGGACAGGTCGGAAAAGCAGTACTTC
CASSWDRSEKQYF
>-|-|TRBV10-3|TRBJ2-3
TGTGCCATCAGTGAGGCTTCGGCAGATACGCAGTATTTT
CAISEASADTQYF
>-|TRBD2|TRBV5-1|TRBJ2-1
TGCGCCAGCAGCTTGGGTTTCCTAGCGGGAGGGGATGAGCAGTTCTTC
CASSLGFLAGGDEQFF
>-|TRBD1|TRBV5-1|TRBJ2-3
TGCGCCAGCAGCAAGGGACAGGGGTGGGTAGATACGCAGTATTTT
CASSKGQGWVDTQYF
>-|TRBD1|TRBV28|TRBJ2-7
TGTGCCAGCACCAGGGACAGCTACGAGCAGTACTTC
CASTRDSYEQYF